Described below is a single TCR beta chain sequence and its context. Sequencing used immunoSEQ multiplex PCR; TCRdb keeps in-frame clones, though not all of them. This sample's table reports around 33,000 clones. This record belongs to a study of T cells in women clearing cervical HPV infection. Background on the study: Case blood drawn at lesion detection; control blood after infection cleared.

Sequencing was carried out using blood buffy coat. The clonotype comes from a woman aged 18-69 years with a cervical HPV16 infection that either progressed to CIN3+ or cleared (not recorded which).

CDR3 DNA, as far as it was read: TGTGCCAGCAGTGTATCAACTAATGAAAAA. Amino acid sequence: CASSVSTNEK. From start to end, the CDR3 is CASSVSTNEKLFF. J is TRBJ1-4 and V is TRBV6-1; no definite D call. The read falls 3 residues short of the CDR3 end, and the missing part is taken from the germline J gene. CDR3 length: 13 residues. CDR1 is MNHNS and CDR2 is SASEGT in the germline V gene. V was trimmed by 4 bases and J by 0 bases, leaving 3 bases between them.